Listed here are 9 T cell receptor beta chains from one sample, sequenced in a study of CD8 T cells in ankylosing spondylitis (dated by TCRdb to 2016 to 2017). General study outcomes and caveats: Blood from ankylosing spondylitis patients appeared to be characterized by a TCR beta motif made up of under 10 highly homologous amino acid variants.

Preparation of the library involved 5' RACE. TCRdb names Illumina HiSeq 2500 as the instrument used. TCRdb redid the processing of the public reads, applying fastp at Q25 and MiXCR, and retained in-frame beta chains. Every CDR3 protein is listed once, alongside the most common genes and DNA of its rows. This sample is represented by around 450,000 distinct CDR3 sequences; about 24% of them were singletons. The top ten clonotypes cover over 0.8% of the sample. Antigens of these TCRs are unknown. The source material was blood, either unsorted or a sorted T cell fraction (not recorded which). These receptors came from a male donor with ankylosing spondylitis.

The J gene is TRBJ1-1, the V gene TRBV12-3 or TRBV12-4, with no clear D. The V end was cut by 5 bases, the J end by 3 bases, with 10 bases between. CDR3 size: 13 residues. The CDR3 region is CASSAVGDTEAFF. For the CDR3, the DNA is TGTGCCAGCAGTGCAGTAGGTGACACTGAAGCTTTCTTT.

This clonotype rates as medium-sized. The CDR3 nucleotides read TGTGCCACCAGTGATCGAGAGACCCAGTACTTC. Protein product: CATSDRETQYF. This sequence joins TRBV24-1 and TRBJ2-5; D gene ambiguous. Per the germline V gene, CDR1 is KGHDR and CDR2 is SFDVKD. V was clipped by 3 bases and J by 4 bases, with 2 bases between them. This CDR3 contains 11 residues.

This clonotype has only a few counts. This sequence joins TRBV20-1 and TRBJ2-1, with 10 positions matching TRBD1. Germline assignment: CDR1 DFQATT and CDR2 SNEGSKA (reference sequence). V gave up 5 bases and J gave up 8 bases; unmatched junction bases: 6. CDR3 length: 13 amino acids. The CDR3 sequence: CSALRTGGDEQFF. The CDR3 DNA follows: TGCAGTGCTCTTAGGACAGGGGGTGATGAGCAGTTCTTC.

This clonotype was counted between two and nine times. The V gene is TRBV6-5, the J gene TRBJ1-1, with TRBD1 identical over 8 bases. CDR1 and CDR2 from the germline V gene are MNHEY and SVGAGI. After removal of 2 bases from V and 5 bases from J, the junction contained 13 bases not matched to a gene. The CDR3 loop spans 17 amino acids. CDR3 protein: CASSYVQGARQYTEAFF. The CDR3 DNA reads TGTGCCAGCAGTTACGTCCAGGGGGCGCGTCAGTATACTGAAGCTTTCTTT.

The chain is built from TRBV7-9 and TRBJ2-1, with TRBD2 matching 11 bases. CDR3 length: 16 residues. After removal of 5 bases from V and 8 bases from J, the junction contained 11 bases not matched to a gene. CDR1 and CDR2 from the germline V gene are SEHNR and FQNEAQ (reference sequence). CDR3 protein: CASSRPTSGVFDEQFF. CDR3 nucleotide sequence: TGTGCCAGCAGCCGGCCGACTAGCGGGGTTTTTGATGAGCAGTTCTTC.

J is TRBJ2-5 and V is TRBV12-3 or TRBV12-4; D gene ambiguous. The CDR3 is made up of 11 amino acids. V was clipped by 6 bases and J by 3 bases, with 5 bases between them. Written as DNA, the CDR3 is TGTGCCAGCAGGTCAGAAGAGACCCAGTACTTC. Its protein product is CASRSEETQYF.

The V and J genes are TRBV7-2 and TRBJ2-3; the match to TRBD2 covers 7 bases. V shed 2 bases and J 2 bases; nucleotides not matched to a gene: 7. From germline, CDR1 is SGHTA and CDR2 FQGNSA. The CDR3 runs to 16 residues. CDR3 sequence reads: CASSLRLAVDTDTQYF. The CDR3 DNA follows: TGTGCCAGCAGCTTACGTCTAGCGGTAGACACAGATACGCAGTATTTT.

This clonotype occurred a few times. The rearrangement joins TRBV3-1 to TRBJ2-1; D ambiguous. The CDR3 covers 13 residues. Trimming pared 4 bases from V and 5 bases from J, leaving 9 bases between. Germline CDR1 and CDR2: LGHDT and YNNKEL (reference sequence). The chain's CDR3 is CASSPVYDNEQFF. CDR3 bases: TGTGCCAGCAGCCCCGTTTATGACAATGAGCAGTTCTTC.

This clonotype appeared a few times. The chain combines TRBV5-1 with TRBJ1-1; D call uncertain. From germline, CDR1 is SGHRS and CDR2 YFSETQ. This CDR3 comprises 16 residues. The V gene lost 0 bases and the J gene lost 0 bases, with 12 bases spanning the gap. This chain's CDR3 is CASSLGHIGMNTEAFF. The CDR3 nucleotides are TGCGCCAGCAGCTTGGGGCATATAGGTATGAACACTGAAGCTTTCTTT.